This T cell receptor (beta chain) is from a study of Graves' ophthalmopathy and Graves' hyperthyroidism. Amplification from RNA transcripts yielded the TCR beta CDR3 regions. Following a first-round RT-PCR that used HTBI primers, a second-round multiplex PCR was carried out. Each CDR3 protein is one row after TCRdb ran MiXCR on the multiplex PCR reads. The repertoire holds 300,000 to 450,000 distinct CDR3 sequences, with about 17% as singletons. This clonotype was picked up many times. Its antigen remains unknown. Findings and caveats of the study: Ophthalmopathy progression cases were predicted by the model with approximately 71% sensitivity and 72.22% specificity.

Stable hyperthyroidism meant no progression to ophthalmopathy within 18 months of follow-up. Pregnant or lactating patients and those with other autoimmune diseases or uncontrolled infections were excluded. This sequence originates from an adult woman with stable Graves' hyperthyroidism. Source material: peripheral blood.

CDR3 amino acids: CASIPGGASGRAHEQYF. CDR3 DNA: TGTGCCAGCATCCCCGGTGGGGCTAGCGGGAGGGCCCACGAGCAGTACTTC. The chain recombines TRBV28 with TRBJ2-7; TRBD2 aligns across 12 bases. J was trimmed by 5 bases and V by 7 bases; bases with no gene match: 15. The CDR3 has 17 residues. CDR1 is MDHEN, CDR2 SYDVKM, per germline.